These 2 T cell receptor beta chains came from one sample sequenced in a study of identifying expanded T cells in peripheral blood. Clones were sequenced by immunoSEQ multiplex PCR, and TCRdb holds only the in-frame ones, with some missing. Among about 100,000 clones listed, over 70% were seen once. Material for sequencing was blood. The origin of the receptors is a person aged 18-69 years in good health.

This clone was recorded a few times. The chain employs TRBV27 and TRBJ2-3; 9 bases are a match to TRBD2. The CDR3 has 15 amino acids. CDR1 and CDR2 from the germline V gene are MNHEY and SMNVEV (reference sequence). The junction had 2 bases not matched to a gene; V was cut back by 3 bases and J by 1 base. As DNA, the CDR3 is TGTGCCAGCAGTTTCAGGACTAGCGGCACAGATACGCAGTATTTT. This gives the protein CASSFRTSGTDTQYF.

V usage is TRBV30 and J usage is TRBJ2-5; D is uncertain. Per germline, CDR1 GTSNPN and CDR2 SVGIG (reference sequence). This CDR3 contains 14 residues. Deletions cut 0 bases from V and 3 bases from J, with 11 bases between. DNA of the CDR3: TGTGCCTGGAGTGTGGCCCGGCCTGAAGAGACCCAGTACTTC. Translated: CAWSVARPEETQYF.